This T cell receptor beta chain emerged from a study of shared clonotypes between healthy human individuals. As for the study in general: The cohort had two women and a few men, ages 18 to 49. The plates for each donor numbered three CD4 naive, three CD4 memory, two CD8 naive and one CD8 memory. Broader study findings: Collection of samples was limited to blood; tissue repertoires likely differ.

V lost 0 bases and J 2 bases, leaving 7 bases between the germline ends. Germline V gene sequence: CDR1 SGHNT, CDR2 YYREEE (reference sequence). The CDR3 has 14 amino acids. Several immunoSEQ plates received, in even portions, the genomic DNA of each subset. Sequenced by immunoSEQ multiplex PCR; TCRdb stores in-frame clones only, minus some. The sample includes around 2.1 million clones, roughly 91% of them seen just once. CD45RO-negative cells were positively selected for CCR7, leaving out terminally differentiated effector memory CD45RA+ cells. With regard to this clone: Its antigen is not known. The sample holds other DNA sequences that translate to the same CDR3.

The chain joins TRBV5-4 to TRBJ2-3; no definite D call. Sequenced sample: naive CD8+ T cells from PBMCs. This sequence was found in a man aged 18 to 29 in good health. Some clones in this sample may be carry-over from other donors' samples. The CDR3 here is CASSLGGYTDTQYF. CDR3 in DNA: TGTGCCAGCAGCTTGGGCGGTTACACAGATACGCAGTATTTT. Supplemented by reference TRBV5-4 and TRBJ2-3, the full variable domain reads ETGVTQSPTHLIKTRGQQVTLRCSSQSGHNTVSWYQQALGQGPQFIFQYYREEENGRGNFPPRFSGLQFPNYSSELNVNALELDDSALYLCASSLGGYTDTQYFGPGTRLTVL.